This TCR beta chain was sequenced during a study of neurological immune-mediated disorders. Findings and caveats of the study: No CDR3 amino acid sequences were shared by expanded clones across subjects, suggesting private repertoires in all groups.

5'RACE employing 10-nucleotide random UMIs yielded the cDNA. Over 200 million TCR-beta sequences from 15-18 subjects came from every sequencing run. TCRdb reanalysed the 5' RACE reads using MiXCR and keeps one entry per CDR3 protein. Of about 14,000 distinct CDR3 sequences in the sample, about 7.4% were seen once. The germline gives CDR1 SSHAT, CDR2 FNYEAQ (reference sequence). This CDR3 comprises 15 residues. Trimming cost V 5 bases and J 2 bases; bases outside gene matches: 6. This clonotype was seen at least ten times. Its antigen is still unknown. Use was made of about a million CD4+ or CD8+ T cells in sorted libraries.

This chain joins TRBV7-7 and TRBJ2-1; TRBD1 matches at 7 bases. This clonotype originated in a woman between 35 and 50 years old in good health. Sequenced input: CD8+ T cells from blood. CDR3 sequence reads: CASSPDRSPYNEQFF. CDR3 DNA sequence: TGTGCCAGCAGCCCGGACAGGTCGCCCTACAATGAGCAGTTCTTC.